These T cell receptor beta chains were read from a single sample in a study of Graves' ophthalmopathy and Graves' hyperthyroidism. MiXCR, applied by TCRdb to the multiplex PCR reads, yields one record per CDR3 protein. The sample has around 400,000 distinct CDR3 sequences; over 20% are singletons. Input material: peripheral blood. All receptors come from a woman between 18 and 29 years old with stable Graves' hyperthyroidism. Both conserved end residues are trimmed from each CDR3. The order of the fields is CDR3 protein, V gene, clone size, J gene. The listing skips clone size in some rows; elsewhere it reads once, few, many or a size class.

CDR3 protein: ATSRGTGNTIY; V gene: TRBV15; clone size: many; J gene: TRBJ1-3
CDR3 protein: ASTSTQYEQY; V gene: TRBV28; clone size: many; J gene: TRBJ2-7
CDR3 protein: ASSYTRGLAGEQETQY; V gene: TRBV6-2/TRBV6-3; clone size: many; J gene: TRBJ2-5
CDR3 protein: AWSVEVPSNQPQH; V gene: TRBV30; clone size: many; J gene: TRBJ1-5
CDR3 protein: SAGHNEAF; V gene: TRBV29-1; clone size: .; J gene: TRBJ1-1
CDR3 protein: ASSPRDRAHYEQY; V gene: TRBV7-9; clone size: many; J gene: TRBJ2-7
CDR3 protein: ASSLAGQGMTEAF; V gene: TRBV7-8; clone size: .; J gene: TRBJ1-1
CDR3 protein: ASSFGGGDTEAF; V gene: TRBV12-3/TRBV12-4; clone size: many; J gene: TRBJ1-1
CDR3 protein: AWSGLGIMNTEAF; V gene: TRBV30; clone size: few; J gene: TRBJ1-1
CDR3 protein: SANSGRAYEQY; V gene: TRBV20-1; clone size: many; J gene: TRBJ2-7
CDR3 protein: ASSGLAAAYEQY; V gene: TRBV12-3/TRBV12-4; clone size: many; J gene: TRBJ2-7
CDR3 protein: SARRGQDRKFVEQY; V gene: TRBV20-1; clone size: many; J gene: TRBJ2-7
CDR3 protein: SAGLAGGETQY; V gene: TRBV20-1; clone size: many; J gene: TRBJ2-5
CDR3 protein: ASSPTRFQETQY; V gene: TRBV6-2/TRBV6-3; clone size: many; J gene: TRBJ2-5
CDR3 protein: ASRAGQGLIQPQH; V gene: TRBV6-2/TRBV6-3; clone size: .; J gene: TRBJ1-5
CDR3 protein: ASSYSPAYEQY; V gene: TRBV6-2/TRBV6-3; clone size: many; J gene: TRBJ2-7
CDR3 protein: ASRTPTGGTGELF; V gene: TRBV6-2/TRBV6-3; clone size: many; J gene: TRBJ2-2
CDR3 protein: ASRPAGGSAGELF; V gene: TRBV28; clone size: many; J gene: TRBJ2-2
CDR3 protein: ASSPDRGLNQPQH; V gene: TRBV12-3/TRBV12-4; clone size: many; J gene: TRBJ1-5
CDR3 protein: SAHIQGIMVFGEAF; V gene: TRBV20-1; clone size: many; J gene: TRBJ1-1
CDR3 protein: ASSYLVTGELF; V gene: TRBV3-1; clone size: .; J gene: TRBJ2-2
CDR3 protein: ASRFVGAF; V gene: TRBV6-1; clone size: few; J gene: TRBJ1-1
CDR3 protein: SVEGLSKWETQY; V gene: TRBV29-1; clone size: .; J gene: TRBJ2-5
CDR3 protein: ASRQQGLGETQY; V gene: TRBV6-1; clone size: few; J gene: TRBJ2-5
CDR3 protein: ASSPKRETEQY; V gene: TRBV7-6; clone size: many; J gene: TRBJ2-7
CDR3 protein: ASSLEQGLGQY; V gene: TRBV7-2; clone size: .; J gene: TRBJ2-7
CDR3 protein: AWSPRSYEQY; V gene: TRBV30; clone size: .; J gene: TRBJ2-7
CDR3 protein: ASSYDWAGERGETQY; V gene: TRBV6-2/TRBV6-3; clone size: many; J gene: TRBJ2-5
CDR3 protein: ASRLTLTGPVGYT; V gene: TRBV6-1; clone size: .; J gene: TRBJ1-2
CDR3 protein: ASRADRNNQPQH; V gene: TRBV12-3/TRBV12-4; clone size: many; J gene: TRBJ1-5
CDR3 protein: ASSLLPQGDWHYEQY; V gene: TRBV28; clone size: many; J gene: TRBJ2-7
CDR3 protein: ASSQDTGTGLMNTEAF; V gene: TRBV4-1; clone size: few; J gene: TRBJ1-1
CDR3 protein: AWSVLLGETQY; V gene: TRBV30; clone size: .; J gene: TRBJ2-5
CDR3 protein: ASSRQVHTEAF; V gene: TRBV6-1; clone size: many; J gene: TRBJ1-1
CDR3 protein: ASSFSTGGYEQY; V gene: TRBV27; clone size: many; J gene: TRBJ2-7